The clone carrying this T cell receptor (beta chain) came up many times. Antigen: not known. V lost 2 bases and J lost 4, with 5 bases in between. Per germline, CDR1 LGHDT and CDR2 YNNKEL (reference sequence). The CDR3 sequence is 12 residues long. The data were taken from a study of T cells in Graves' hyperthyroidism and ophthalmopathy. Study at large: Pretreatment peripheral blood was obtained at initial diagnosis.

Study-level points and caveats: With a median lead of about six months before onset, the model predicted ophthalmopathy.

TCR beta CDR3 sequences were amplified from RNA transcripts. The HTBI primer set served for first-round RT-PCR of the TCR CDR3. TCRdb re-called the multiplex PCR reads through MiXCR, storing one row per CDR3 protein. The data hold 300,000 or so distinct CDR3 sequences, with 17% observed a single time. Disease duration was under 3 months in the ophthalmopathy patients, who also had a Clinical Activity Score of at least 3 and a NOSPECS grade of at least 4. Roughly 9.1 ml of fresh peripheral blood supplied the PBMCs. The sequencing sample was made of blood. This TCR came from a woman aged 55-69 years with Graves' ophthalmopathy. The chain recombines TRBV3-1 with TRBJ2-5; D is unclear. CDR3 region: CASSQKTETQYF. Here the CDR3 DNA reads TGTGCCAGCAGCCAAAAAACAGAGACCCAGTACTTC.